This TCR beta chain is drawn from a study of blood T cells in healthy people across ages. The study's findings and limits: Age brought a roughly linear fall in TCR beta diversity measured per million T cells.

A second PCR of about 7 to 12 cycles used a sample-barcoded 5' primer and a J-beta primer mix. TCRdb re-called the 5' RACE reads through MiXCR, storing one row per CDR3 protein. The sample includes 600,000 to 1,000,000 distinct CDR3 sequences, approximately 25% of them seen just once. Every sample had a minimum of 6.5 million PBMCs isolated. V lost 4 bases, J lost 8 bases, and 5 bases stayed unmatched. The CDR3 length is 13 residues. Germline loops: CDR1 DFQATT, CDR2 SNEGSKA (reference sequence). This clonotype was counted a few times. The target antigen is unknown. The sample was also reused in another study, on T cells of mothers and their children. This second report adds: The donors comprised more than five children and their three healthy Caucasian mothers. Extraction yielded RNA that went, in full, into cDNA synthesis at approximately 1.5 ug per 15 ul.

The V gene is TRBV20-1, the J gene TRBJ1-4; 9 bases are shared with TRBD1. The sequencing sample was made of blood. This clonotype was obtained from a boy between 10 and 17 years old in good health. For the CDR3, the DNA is TGCAGTGCTACCGGACAGGGGAACGAAAAACTGTTTTTT. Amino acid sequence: CSATGQGNEKLFF.